Listed below are T cell receptor beta chains from one sample, sequenced in a study of T cell changes during pregnancy in multiple sclerosis. Some clones are missing from TCRdb's copy, which holds only in-frame ones; the method was immunoSEQ multiplex PCR. The table has about 110,000 clones, 91% seen once. This material consisted of peripheral blood, taken before pregnancy. The receptors were gathered from a female donor with multiple sclerosis, enrolled in a pregnancy study. Each CDR3 is given with its conserved first and last residue. The D gene is left open where the match is weak. Where a row states a size, it is once, few, many or the class of an expanded clone; other rows omit it.

CDR3 length	V gene	clone size	J gene	D gene	CDR3 protein	CDR3 DNA
13	TRBV6-5	.	TRBJ2-2	.	CASSYLLSGELFF	TGTGCCAGCAGTTACCTACTATCGGGGGAGCTGTTTTTT
17	TRBV15	.	TRBJ2-7	TRBD2	CATSRDRKLAGGYEQYF	TGTGCCACCAGCAGAGATAGGAAACTAGCGGGAGGCTACGAGCAGTACTTC
15	TRBV4-2	.	TRBJ1-1	.	CASSQEGAGNTEAFF	TGTGCCAGCAGCCAAGAAGGGGCCGGGAACACTGAAGCTTTCTTT
15	TRBV27	.	TRBJ2-7	.	CASSLLVQGPYEQYF	TGTGCCAGCAGTTTATTGGTTCAGGGGCCTTACGAGCAGTACTTC
16	TRBV11-2	.	TRBJ1-1	.	CASSFPPLGRNTEAFF	TGTGCCAGCAGCTTCCCTCCTCTCGGGAGAAACACTGAAGCTTTCTTT
17	TRBV7-9	.	TRBJ1-5	TRBD1	CASSLGVGQVKDQPQHF	TGTGCCAGCAGCTTAGGAGTGGGACAGGTTAAGGATCAGCCCCAGCATTTT
15	TRBV7-9	.	TRBJ2-3	TRBD2	CASSLEGGLTDTQYF	TGTGCCAGCAGCTTAGAGGGAGGGTTGACAGATACGCAGTATTTT
18	TRBV11-2	.	TRBJ2-4	TRBD1	CASSPTPTGGLAKNIQYF	TGTGCCAGCAGCCCCACCCCGACAGGGGGTCTAGCCAAAAACATTCAGTACTTC
15	TRBV19	.	TRBJ2-3	.	CASSMGRGPTDTQYF	TGTGCCAGTAGTATGGGGCGGGGTCCCACAGATACGCAGTATTTT
13	TRBV11-1	few	TRBJ1-4	.	CATQGTMNEKLFF	TGTGCCACCCAGGGGACGATGAATGAAAAACTGTTTTTT
17	TRBV19	.	TRBJ1-1	TRBD1	CASSSDSGTVLNTEAFF	TGTGCCAGTAGTTCCGACTCCGGGACAGTACTGAACACTGAAGCTTTCTTT
15	TRBV5-1	.	TRBJ2-1	TRBD2	CASRDGAGVHNEQFF	TGCGCCAGCAGGGATGGAGCGGGAGTCCACAATGAGCAGTTCTTC
15	TRBV5-4	.	TRBJ2-5	TRBD1	CASSKPGTGKETQYF	TGTGCCAGCAGCAAACCCGGGACAGGGAAAGAGACCCAGTACTTC
14	TRBV18	.	TRBJ2-5	.	CASSPPLRQETQYF	TGTGCCAGCTCACCACCTCTGAGGCAAGAGACCCAGTACTTC
16	TRBV9	.	TRBJ1-1	.	CASSAIRGIMNTEAFF	TGTGCCAGCAGCGCCATCCGGGGTATCATGAACACTGAAGCTTTCTTT
16	TRBV11-2	.	TRBJ2-1	.	CASSLGRGAGYNEQFF	TGTGCCAGCAGCTTAGGTCGGGGGGCGGGTTACAATGAGCAGTTCTTC
14	TRBV5-8	.	TRBJ2-1	TRBD1	CASSEGQGPWEQFF	TGTGCCAGCAGCGAGGGACAGGGTCCGTGGGAGCAGTTCTTC
14	TRBV9	.	TRBJ2-1	TRBD2	CASSVALTSGEQFF	TGTGCCAGCAGCGTAGCTTTGACTAGCGGAGAGCAGTTCTTC
18	TRBV30	.	TRBJ2-1	TRBD1	CAWSLDPDRWGVYNEQFF	TGTGCCTGGAGTCTAGACCCGGACAGGTGGGGCGTCTACAATGAGCAGTTCTTC
15	TRBV11-3	.	TRBJ2-1	.	CASSLDQVRVSEQFF	TGTGCCAGCAGCTTAGATCAAGTCAGGGTGAGTGAGCAGTTCTTC
13	TRBV28	.	TRBJ2-7	TRBD2	CASSKRDRTGQYF	TGTGCCAGCAGCAAGCGGGATCGAACGGGGCAGTACTTC
15	TRBV14	.	TRBJ1-1	.	CASSQQGSFGTEAFF	TGTGCCAGCAGCCAACAGGGATCGTTCGGGACTGAAGCTTTCTTT
17	TRBV19	.	TRBJ2-1	TRBD2	CASSKTSGRAEYNEQFF	TGTGCCAGTAGTAAGACTAGCGGGAGGGCCGAGTACAATGAGCAGTTCTTC
14	TRBV5-4	.	TRBJ2-7	.	CASSSPRRAGEQYF	TGTGCCAGCAGCTCGCCGAGGCGGGCGGGGGAGCAGTACTTC
12	TRBV6-5	once	TRBJ1-2	.	CASTQNNYGYTF	TGTGCCAGCACCCAGAATAACTATGGCTACACCTTC
14	TRBV2	.	TRBJ2-5	.	CASSDGEYQETQYF	TGTGCCAGCAGTGACGGAGAGTACCAAGAGACCCAGTACTTC
15	TRBV11-3	.	TRBJ2-2	.	CASILNRGLTGELFF	TGTGCCAGCATCCTCAACAGAGGACTCACCGGGGAGCTGTTTTTT